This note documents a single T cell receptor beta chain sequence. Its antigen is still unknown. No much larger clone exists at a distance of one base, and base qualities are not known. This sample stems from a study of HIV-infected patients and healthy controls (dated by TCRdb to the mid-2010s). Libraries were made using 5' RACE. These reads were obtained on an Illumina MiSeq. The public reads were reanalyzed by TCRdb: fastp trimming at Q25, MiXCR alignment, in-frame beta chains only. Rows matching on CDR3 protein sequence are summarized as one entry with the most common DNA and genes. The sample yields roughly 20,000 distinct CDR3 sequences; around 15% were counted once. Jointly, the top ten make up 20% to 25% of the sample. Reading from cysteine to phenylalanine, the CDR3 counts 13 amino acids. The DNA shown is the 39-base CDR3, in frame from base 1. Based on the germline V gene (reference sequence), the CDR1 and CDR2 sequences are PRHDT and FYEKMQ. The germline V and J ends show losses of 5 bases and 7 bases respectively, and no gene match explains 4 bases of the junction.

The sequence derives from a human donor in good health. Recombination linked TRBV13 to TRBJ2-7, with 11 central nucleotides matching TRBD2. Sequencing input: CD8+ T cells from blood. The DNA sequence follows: TGTGCCAGCAGCCCCAGACTAGCGGGAGAGCAGTACTTC. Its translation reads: CASSPRLAGEQYF.